One sample yielded the 11 T cell receptor beta chains listed below, sequenced in a study of cytomegalovirus exposure and HLA in healthy donors (dated 2017 in TCRdb). The library was prepared using the immunoSEQ multiplex PCR assay. The multiplex PCR relied on a mix of 60 forward primers for TCR Vbeta segments and 13 reverse primers for TCR Jbeta segments. TCRdb took over this immuneACCESS table, retaining in-frame rearrangements with V and J assigned. Such tables are incomplete; in checked studies, under half of the missing clones stem from an unresolved V gene, and the remainder is unexplained. The sample yields roughly 99,000 clones; about 85% were counted once. The ten most abundant clones make up around 2.3% of the sample. The sequencing input was PBMCs. Source of these receptors: a man younger than 45 in good health and CMV-seronegative.

This chain links TRBV21-1 with TRBJ1-6. TRBV21-1 is annotated as a pseudogene. This CDR3 has 16 residues. In DNA form, the CDR3 reads TGTGCCAGCCGAACTACCACCGGGAGGGAGAATTCACCCCTCCACTTT. Its translation is CASRTTTGRENSPLHF.

The V gene is TRBV19, the J gene TRBJ1-5; possible D gene TRBD1, 6 bases. V lost 4 bases, J lost 0 bases, and 7 bases lay in between. In germline, CDR1 is LNHDA, CDR2 SQIVND (reference sequence). The CDR3 is 14 amino acids. The CDR3, as DNA: TGTGCCAGTAGTACGGACAGTAGCAATCAGCCCCAGCATTTT. It specifies CASSTDSSNQPQHF.

The chain recombines TRBV18 with TRBJ1-1; TRBD1 might be the D (6 bases). The V end lost 3 bases, the J end lost 1 base, and 12 bases lay between the germline ends. The V gene's germline CDR1 is KGHSH and CDR2 LQKENI. CDR3 length: 15 amino acids. The CDR3 DNA reads as TGTGCCAGCTCACCTTGGACAGCAAGGAACACTGAAGCTTTCTTT. Translation: CASSPWTARNTEAFF.

This clone showed up just once. The chain combines TRBV11-3 with TRBJ2-2, with D tentatively TRBD1 (5 bases). V was cut by 1 base and J by 3 bases, with 9 bases left in between. Germline V lookup: CDR1 SGHNT, CDR2 YENEEA. The CDR3 extends over 15 amino acids. The CDR3 region is CASSLGGRDTGELFF. The CDR3 nucleotides are TGTGCCAGCAGCTTAGGGGGCAGGGACACCGGGGAGCTGTTTTTT.

In its sample, this clone was seen once. The V and J genes are TRBV9 and TRBJ2-7; 11 nucleotides agree with TRBD2. From germline, CDR1 is SGDLS and CDR2 YYNGEE. The CDR3 sequence is 18 residues long. The ends lost 4 bases at V and 3 bases at J; junction bases unmatched: 15. CDR3 loop: CASSPRGSGGGTRYEQYF. The CDR3 DNA reads TGTGCCAGCAGCCCCCGGGGTAGCGGGGGGGGAACCCGCTACGAGCAGTACTTC.

The J gene is TRBJ2-7, the V gene TRBV5-1, with 11 bases that match TRBD1. The V gene end was trimmed by 1 base and the J gene end by 1 base; junction bases not matched to a gene: 7. Germline CDR1 reads SGHRS; CDR2 reads YFSETQ. The CDR3 consists of 17 residues. In DNA form, the CDR3 reads TGCGCCAGCAGCTTGTTGGCGGGACAGGGGGTTTCCTACGAGCAGTACTTC. The encoded protein is CASSLLAGQGVSYEQYF.

Points on this clone: This specimen includes other DNA sequences encoding the same CDR3. The J gene is TRBJ2-7, the V gene TRBV6-1, with TRBD2 matching over 10 bases. With V trimmed by 3 bases and J by 3 bases, 5 bases remained unmatched. Germline CDR1 is MNHNS and CDR2 is SASEGT. The CDR3 length is 15 residues. The CDR3 DNA follows: TGTGCCAGCAGTGAGGGAGCGGGAGGGTTCTACGAGCAGTACTTC. Its protein is CASSEGAGGFYEQYF.

This clone was recorded only once. V usage is TRBV30 and J usage is TRBJ1-4, with 12 bases that match TRBD1. Germline V CDR1 and CDR2: GTSNPN, SVGIG (reference sequence). The CDR3 is made up of 13 amino acids. V lost 5 bases and J lost 9; bases outside the gene matches: 4. CDR3 in DNA: TGTGCCTGGGCCGGGACAGGGGGCAAAAAACTGTTTTTT. This translates into CAWAGTGGKKLFF.

The rearrangement links TRBV6-1 to TRBJ2-2, with 12 bases aligning to TRBD2. Per the germline V gene, CDR1 is MNHNS and CDR2 is SASEGT. Unmatched junction bases numbered 9, after V lost 2 bases and J lost 5 bases. The CDR3 sequence is 18 residues long. The CDR3 coding sequence is TGTGCCAGCAGTGAACAGCTAGCGGGAGGGGGTGGGACCGGGGAGCTGTTTTTT. This gives the protein CASSEQLAGGGGTGELFF.

The chain recombines TRBV13 with TRBJ2-6; D ambiguous. This CDR3 has 13 residues. Germline V gene lookup returns CDR1 PRHDT and CDR2 FYEKMQ (reference sequence). The ends were cut back, 4 bases at V and 4 bases at J, with 5 bases in the middle. The CDR3 coding sequence is TGTGCCAGCAGCTCGCGCGGGGCCAACGTCCTGACTTTC. It codes for CASSSRGANVLTF.

The chain carries TRBV11-2 and TRBJ1-1; D perhaps matches TRBD1 (6 bases). Trimming took off 6 bases at V and 3 bases at J, with 17 bases between the two ends. The CDR3 sequence is 15 residues long. In germline, CDR1 is SGHAT, CDR2 FQNNGV. CDR3 DNA: TGTGCCAGCAGACCTGTCAGGGGATATTACACTGAAGCTTTCTTT. Protein: CASRPVRGYYTEAFF.